The 10 T cell receptor beta chains presented below share a single source sample, sequenced in a study of cytomegalovirus exposure and HLA in healthy donors. It was with 60 Vbeta and 13 Jbeta primers that the PCR ran. The table came from immunoSEQ multiplex PCR; TCRdb's copy has only in-frame clones and leaves some out. The data show approximately 50,000 clones, roughly 84% seen once. Sequenced material: PBMCs. The receptors here all came from a man aged 30 to 45 in good health and CMV-seronegative.

The CDR3 loop reads CASSIGNGRRYEQYF. The CDR3, as DNA: TGTGCCAGTAGTATAGGGAATGGCAGGAGGTACGAGCAGTACTTC. The chain joins TRBV19 to TRBJ2-7, with D possibly matching TRBD2 (5 bases). Germline assignment: CDR1 LNHDA and CDR2 SQIVND (reference sequence). This CDR3 has 15 amino acids. Trimming left V 1 base short and J 4 bases short, with 14 bases between. The full variable domain, with the rest looked up from reference TRBV19 and TRBJ2-7, is DGGITQSPKYLFRKEGQNVTLSCEQNLNHDAMYWYRQDPGQGLRLIYYSQIVNDFQKGDIAEGYSVSREKKESFPLTVTSAQKNPTAFYLCASSIGNGRRYEQYFGPGTRLTVT.

The chain has TRBV2 and TRBJ2-2; TRBD2 matches at 10 bases. Trimming cost V 4 bases and J 13 bases; bases outside gene matches: 15. The length of the CDR3 is 16 residues. Germline CDR1 reads SNHLY; CDR2 reads FYNNEI. CDR3 bases: TGTGCCAGCAGTGGTGGGCTAGCGGGGGCCCAGAATAGGCTGTTTTTT. This gives the protein CASSGGLAGAQNRLFF.

The rearrangement uses TRBV6-5 and TRBJ1-5; possible D gene TRBD1, 5 bases. This CDR3 is 15 amino acids long. CDR1 MNHEY and CDR2 SVGAGI come from the germline V gene. V dropped 10 bases and J dropped 2 bases, with 18 bases sitting between them. CDR3 nucleotides: TGTGCCACCAGAGTGACATGGGGGGGCAATCAGCCCCAGCATTTT. Translation gives CATRVTWGGNQPQHF.

This chain connects TRBV29-1 to TRBJ2-1; 9 bases are a match to TRBD2. The CDR3 has 16 residues. V gave up 4 bases and J gave up 0 bases; unmatched junction bases: 7. Germline V CDR1 and CDR2: SQVTM, ANQGSEA. In DNA, the CDR3 is TGCAGCGTTGTTGGGCTAGCGGGGCCCTCCTACAATGAGCAGTTCTTC. It specifies CSVVGLAGPSYNEQFF.

The chain recombines TRBV5-1 with TRBJ1-2; TRBD1 might be the D (6 bases). Germline V gene data show CDR1 as SGHRS and CDR2 as YFSETQ. The CDR3 is made up of 12 amino acids. The V gene lost 2 bases and the J gene lost 8 bases, with 10 bases spanning the gap. CDR3 protein: CASSLQGRGYTF. The DNA for the CDR3 is TGCGCCAGCAGCTTACAGGGTAGGGGCTACACCTTC.

The CDR3 DNA sequence: TGCGCCAGCAGCCTCGGGACGGGGAAAGGGGGCGAGCAGTACTTC. This sequence encodes CASSLGTGKGGEQYF. This sequence joins TRBV4-3 and TRBJ2-5; perhaps TRBD1 as D (6 bases). TRBJ2-7 explains the end of the DNA better; the J call may be wrong. The CDR3 length is 15 residues. In germline, CDR1 is LGHNA, CDR2 YSLEER.

This clone was seen only a few times. This sequence joins TRBV4-3 and TRBJ1-2, with D maybe TRBD1 (5 bases). Trimming cost V 3 bases and J 4 bases, with 12 bases left between them. This CDR3 has 14 amino acids. Germline-derived CDR1 and CDR2 are LGHNA and YSLEER. DNA of the CDR3: TGCGCCAGCAGCCAGACATGGGGCTCCTATGGCTACACCTTC. The encoded protein is CASSQTWGSYGYTF.

V gene TRBV18 combines with J gene TRBJ1-6, with D tentatively TRBD1 (6 bases). V was clipped by 3 bases and J by 11 bases, with 14 bases between them. Germline loops: CDR1 KGHSH, CDR2 LQKENI. This CDR3 region has 14 residues. In DNA form, the CDR3 reads TGTGCCAGCTCACCGGGCAGGGGAAGTGCACCCCTCCACTTT. Protein sequence: CASSPGRGSAPLHF.

The chain employs TRBV6-6 and TRBJ1-4; D remains unclear. The CDR3 runs to 13 residues. The V and J ends lost 8 bases and 7 bases respectively, with 14 bases between them. From germline, CDR1 is MNHNY and CDR2 SVGAGI (reference sequence). The CDR3 nucleotides read TGTGCCAGCTCGCGAGCTAATCGTGAAAAACTGTTTTTT. Translated: CASSRANREKLFF.

The chain employs TRBV19 and TRBJ1-1, with D unclear. The CDR3 spans 13 residues. The V and J ends lost 10 bases and 1 base respectively, with 13 bases between them. Germline-derived CDR1 and CDR2 are LNHDA and SQIVND (reference sequence). This CDR3 is CATQLRGNTEAFF. In DNA form, the CDR3 reads TGTGCCACCCAATTACGGGGGAACACTGAAGCTTTCTTT.